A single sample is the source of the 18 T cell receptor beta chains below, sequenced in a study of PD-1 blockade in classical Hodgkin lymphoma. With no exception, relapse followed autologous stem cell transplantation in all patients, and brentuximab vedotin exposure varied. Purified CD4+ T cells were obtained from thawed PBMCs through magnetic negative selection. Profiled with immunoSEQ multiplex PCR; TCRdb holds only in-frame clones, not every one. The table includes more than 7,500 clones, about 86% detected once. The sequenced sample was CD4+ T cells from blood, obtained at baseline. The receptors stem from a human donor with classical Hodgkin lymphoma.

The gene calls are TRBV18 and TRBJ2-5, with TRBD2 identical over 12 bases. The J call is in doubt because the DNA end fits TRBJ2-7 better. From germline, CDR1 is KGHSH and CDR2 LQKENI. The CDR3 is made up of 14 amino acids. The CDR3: CASSRLAGVGEQYF. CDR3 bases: TGTGCCAGCTCTCGACTAGCGGGAGTAGGCGAGCAGTACTTC.

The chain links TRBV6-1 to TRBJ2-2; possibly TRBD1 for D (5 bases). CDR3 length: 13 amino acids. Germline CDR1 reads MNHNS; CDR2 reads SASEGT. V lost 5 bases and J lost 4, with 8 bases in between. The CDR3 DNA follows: TGTGCCAGCAGTTATACAGGCACCGGGGAGCTGTTTTTT. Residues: CASSYTGTGELFF.

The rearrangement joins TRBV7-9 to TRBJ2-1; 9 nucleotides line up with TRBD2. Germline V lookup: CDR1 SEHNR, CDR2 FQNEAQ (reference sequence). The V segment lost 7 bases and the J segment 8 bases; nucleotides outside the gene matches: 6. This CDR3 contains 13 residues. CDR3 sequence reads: CASIRSGSDEQFF. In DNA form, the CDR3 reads TGTGCCAGCATCCGTAGCGGGAGCGATGAGCAGTTCTTC.

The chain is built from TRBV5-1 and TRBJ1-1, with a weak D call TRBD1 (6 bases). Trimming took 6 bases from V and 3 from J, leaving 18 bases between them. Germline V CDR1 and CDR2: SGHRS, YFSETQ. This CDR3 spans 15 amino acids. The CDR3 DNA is TGCGCCAGCACCCCCGGTTGGGGGCTTGACACTGAAGCTTTCTTT. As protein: CASTPGWGLDTEAFF.

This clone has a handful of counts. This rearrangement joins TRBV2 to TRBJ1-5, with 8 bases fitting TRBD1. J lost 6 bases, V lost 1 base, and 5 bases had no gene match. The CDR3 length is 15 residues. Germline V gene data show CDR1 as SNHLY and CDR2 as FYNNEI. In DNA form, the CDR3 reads TGTGCCAGCAGTGAAGATAGACAGGGGTGTCAGCCCCAGCATTTT. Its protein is CASSEDRQGCQPQHF.

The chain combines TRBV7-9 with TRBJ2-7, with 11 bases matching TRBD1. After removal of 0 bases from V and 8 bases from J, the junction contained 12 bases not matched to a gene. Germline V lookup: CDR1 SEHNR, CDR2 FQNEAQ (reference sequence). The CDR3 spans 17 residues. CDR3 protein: CASSLAVGPGQGGKQYF. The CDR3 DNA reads TGTGCCAGCAGCTTAGCTGTAGGCCCGGGACAGGGGGGGAAGCAGTACTTC.

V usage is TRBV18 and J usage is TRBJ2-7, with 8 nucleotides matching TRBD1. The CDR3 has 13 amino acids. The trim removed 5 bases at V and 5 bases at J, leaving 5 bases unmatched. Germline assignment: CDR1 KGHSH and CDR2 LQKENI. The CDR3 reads CASSETGDDEQYF. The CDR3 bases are TGTGCCAGCTCAGAGACAGGGGATGACGAGCAGTACTTC.

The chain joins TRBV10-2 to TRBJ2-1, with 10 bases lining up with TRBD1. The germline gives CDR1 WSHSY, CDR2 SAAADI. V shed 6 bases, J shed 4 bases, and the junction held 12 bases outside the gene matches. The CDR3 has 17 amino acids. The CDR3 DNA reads TGCGCCAGCAGAGGACGGCAAGGGACAGGGGTTTACAATGAGCAGTTCTTC. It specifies CASRGRQGTGVYNEQFF.

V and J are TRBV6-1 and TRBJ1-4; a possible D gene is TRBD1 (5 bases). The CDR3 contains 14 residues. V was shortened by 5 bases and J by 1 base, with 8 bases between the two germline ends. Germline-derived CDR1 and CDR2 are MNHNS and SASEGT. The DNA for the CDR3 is TGTGCCAGCAGTACCCAGGGAACTAATGAAAAACTGTTTTTT. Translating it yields CASSTQGTNEKLFF.

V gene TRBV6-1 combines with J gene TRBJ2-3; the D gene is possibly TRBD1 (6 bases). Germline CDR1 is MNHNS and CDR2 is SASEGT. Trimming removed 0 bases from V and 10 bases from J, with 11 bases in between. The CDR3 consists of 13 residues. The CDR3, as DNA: TGTGCCAGCAGTGAAGCGCAGGGGATTGCGCAGTATTTT. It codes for CASSEAQGIAQYF.

For the CDR3, the DNA is TGTGCCAGCAGCTTAGAGGCAGGGGTCGGGAATCAGCCCCAGCATTTT. It yields the protein CASSLEAGVGNQPQHF. The rearrangement joins TRBV7-6 to TRBJ1-5; tentative D call: TRBD1 (6 bases). The length of the CDR3 is 16 residues. Germline CDR1 and CDR2: SGHVS and FNYEAQ. V was shortened by 1 base and J by 4 bases, with 14 bases between the two germline ends.

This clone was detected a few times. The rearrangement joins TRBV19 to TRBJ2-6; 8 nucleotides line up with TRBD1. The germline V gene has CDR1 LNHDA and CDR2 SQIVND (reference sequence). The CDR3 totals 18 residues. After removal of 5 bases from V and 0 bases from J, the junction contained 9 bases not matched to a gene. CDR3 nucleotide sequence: TGTGCCAGTAGTTTCAGGACAGGGCCTTCCTCTGGGGCCAACGTCCTGACTTTC. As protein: CASSFRTGPSSGANVLTF.

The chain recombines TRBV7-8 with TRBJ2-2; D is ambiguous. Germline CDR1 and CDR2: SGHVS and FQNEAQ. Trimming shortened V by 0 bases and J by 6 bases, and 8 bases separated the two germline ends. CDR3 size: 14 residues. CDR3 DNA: TGTGCCAGCAGCTTAGCGGGAAAGGCCGGGGAGCTGTTTTTT. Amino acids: CASSLAGKAGELFF.

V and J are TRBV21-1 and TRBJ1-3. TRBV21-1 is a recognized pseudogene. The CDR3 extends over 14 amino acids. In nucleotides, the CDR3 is TGTGCCAGCAGCCCCGGGAGAGAGGAGGGCACCATATATTTT. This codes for CASSPGREEGTIYF.

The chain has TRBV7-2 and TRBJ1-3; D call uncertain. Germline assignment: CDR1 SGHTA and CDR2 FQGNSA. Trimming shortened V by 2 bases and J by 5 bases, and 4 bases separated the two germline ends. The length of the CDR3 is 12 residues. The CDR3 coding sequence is TGTGCCAGCAGCTTAAACAGAAACACCATATATTTT. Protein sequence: CASSLNRNTIYF. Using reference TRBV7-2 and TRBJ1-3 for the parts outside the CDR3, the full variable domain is GAGVSQSPSNKVTEKGKDVELRCDPISGHTALYWYRQSLGQGLEFLIYFQGNSAPDKSGLPSDRFSAERTGGSVSTLTIQRTQQEDSAVYLCASSLNRNTIYFGEGSWLTVV.

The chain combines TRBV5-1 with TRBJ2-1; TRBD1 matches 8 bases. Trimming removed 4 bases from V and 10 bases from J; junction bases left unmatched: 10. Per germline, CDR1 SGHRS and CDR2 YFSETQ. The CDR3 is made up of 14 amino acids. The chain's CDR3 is CASSKSTGVGEQFF. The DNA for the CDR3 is TGCGCCAGCAGCAAATCGACAGGGGTTGGCGAGCAGTTCTTC.

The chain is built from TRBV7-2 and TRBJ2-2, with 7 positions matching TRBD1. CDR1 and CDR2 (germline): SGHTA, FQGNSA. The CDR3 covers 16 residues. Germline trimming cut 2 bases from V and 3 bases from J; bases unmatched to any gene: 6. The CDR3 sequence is CASSLPTGTYTGELFF. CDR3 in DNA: TGTGCCAGCAGCTTACCGACAGGGACCTACACCGGGGAGCTGTTTTTT.

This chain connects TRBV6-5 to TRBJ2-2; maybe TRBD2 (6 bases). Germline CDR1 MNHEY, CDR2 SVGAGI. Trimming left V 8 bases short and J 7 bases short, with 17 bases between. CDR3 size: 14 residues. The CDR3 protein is CASLPTAGIGELFF. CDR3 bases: TGTGCCAGCCTACCCACGGCGGGAATCGGGGAGCTGTTTTTT.